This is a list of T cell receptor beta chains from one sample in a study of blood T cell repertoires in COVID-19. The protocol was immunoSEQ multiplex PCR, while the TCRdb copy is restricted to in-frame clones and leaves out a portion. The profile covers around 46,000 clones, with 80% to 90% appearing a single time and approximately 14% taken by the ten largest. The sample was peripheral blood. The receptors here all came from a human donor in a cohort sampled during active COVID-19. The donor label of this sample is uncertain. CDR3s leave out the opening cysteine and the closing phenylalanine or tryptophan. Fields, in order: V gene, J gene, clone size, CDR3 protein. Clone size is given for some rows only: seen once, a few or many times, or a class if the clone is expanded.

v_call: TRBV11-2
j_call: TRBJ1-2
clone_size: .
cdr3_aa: ASSLGQGIGGYT

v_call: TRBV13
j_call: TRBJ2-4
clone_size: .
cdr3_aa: ASSVRTSGKNIQY

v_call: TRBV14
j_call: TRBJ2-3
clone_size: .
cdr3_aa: ASSPPGVRDTQY

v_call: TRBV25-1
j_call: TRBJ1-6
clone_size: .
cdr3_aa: ASSDGTGGSPLH

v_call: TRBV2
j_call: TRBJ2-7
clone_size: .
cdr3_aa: ASSGEGAYEQY

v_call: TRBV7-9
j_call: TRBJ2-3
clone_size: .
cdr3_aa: ASSLGLAGTDTQY

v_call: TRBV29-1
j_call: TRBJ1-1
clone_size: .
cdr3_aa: SAPKQGKSRNTEAF

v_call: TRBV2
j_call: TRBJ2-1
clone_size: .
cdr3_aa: ASSAGVTSSYNEQF

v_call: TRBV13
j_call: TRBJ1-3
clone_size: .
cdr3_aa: ASSLGQGTGNTIY

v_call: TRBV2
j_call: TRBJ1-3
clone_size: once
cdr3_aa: ASSADRGSGNTIY

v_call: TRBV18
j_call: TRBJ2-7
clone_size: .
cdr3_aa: ASSPSSKSSYEQY

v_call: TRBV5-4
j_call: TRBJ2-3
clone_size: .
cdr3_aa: ASSRGTSGSTDTQY

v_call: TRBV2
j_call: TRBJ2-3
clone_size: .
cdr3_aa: ATRGLAEVDTQY

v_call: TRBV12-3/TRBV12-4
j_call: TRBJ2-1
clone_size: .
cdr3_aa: ASSLGGGSEQF

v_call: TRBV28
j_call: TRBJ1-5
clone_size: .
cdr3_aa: ANGGTDNQPQH

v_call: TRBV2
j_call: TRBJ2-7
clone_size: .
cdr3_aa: ASSPGQGLYEQY

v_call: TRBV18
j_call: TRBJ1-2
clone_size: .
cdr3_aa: ASADRAYGYT

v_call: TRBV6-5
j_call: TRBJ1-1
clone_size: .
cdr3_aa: ASSNYWSMNTEAF

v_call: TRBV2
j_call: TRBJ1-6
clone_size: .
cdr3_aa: ATQTVWNSPLH

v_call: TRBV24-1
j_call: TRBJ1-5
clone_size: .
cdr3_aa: ATSERQQKYRQPQH

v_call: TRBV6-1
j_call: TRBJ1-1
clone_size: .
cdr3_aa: ASSEVPFRARGDKNTEAF

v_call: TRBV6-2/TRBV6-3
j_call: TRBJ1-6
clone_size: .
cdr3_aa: ASSYSDTPDSPLH

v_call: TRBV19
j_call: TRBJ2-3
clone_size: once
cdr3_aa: ASSIPADTQY

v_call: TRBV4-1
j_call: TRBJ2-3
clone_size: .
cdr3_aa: ASSQGISGDTQY

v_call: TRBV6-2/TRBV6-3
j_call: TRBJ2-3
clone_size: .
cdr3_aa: ASSYLRGGTQY

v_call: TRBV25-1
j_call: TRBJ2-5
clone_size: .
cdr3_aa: ASSDPGTDLQETQY

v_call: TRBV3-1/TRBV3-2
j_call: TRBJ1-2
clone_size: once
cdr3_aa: ASSQVGRAPGGYT

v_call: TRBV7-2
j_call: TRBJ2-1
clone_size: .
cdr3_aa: ASSLISGEQF

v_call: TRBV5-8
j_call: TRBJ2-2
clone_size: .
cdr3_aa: ASSLEAGGNTGELF

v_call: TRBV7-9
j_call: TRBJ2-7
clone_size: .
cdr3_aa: ASSPKTEDHAYEQY

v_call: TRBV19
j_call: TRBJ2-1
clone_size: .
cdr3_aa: ASSSGGERDEQF

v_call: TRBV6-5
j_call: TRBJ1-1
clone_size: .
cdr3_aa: ASSYPGTREAF